The TCR beta chain described here comes from a study of cytomegalovirus exposure and HLA in healthy donors. A word on this clone: Its cognate antigen is unknown.

Study-level points and caveats: For most TCR beta V segments, an earlier analysis put the productive rate at about 87% or about 30% of the time.

The CDR3 contains 16 residues. Trimming removed 3 bases from V and 3 bases from J, with 18 bases in between. Per the germline V gene, CDR1 is MGHDK and CDR2 is SYGVNS. The PCR employed 60 Vbeta primers together with 13 Jbeta primers. Here immunoSEQ multiplex PCR was the method, and the copy in TCRdb shows in-frame clones only, minus some. The repertoire holds about 160,000 clones, with around 72% as singletons. The sequence was collected from a man in his forties in good health and CMV-seropositive. The chain uses TRBV25-1 and TRBJ2-7, with a weak D call TRBD1 (6 bases). Sequenced: PBMCs. CDR3 sequence reads: CASSDDTTGQNYEQYF. For the CDR3, the DNA is TGTGCCAGCAGTGATGACACTACGGGACAAAACTACGAGCAGTACTTC.